One and the same sample provided the 16 T cell receptor beta chains below, sequenced in a study of vaccination and CD4 T cells after COVID-19. Oncomine TCR Beta short-read sequencing was applied to DNA from cultured CD4+ T cells. TCRdb re-analysed the PCR reads in MiXCR, keeping a single row per CDR3 protein. The data hold roughly 17,000 distinct CDR3 sequences, with roughly 23% observed a single time. These TCRs' antigens remain unknown. As to treatment: approximately nine-day PBMC culture with coronavirus spike peptide pools or control peptides (ViraFEST assay). Input material: cultured CD4+ T cells from blood. These receptors originate from a human donor with COVID-19.

The chain has TRBV28 and TRBJ1-6; 7 bases are shared with TRBD1. Per the germline V gene, CDR1 is MDHEN and CDR2 is SYDVKM. The CDR3 is 15 residues long. The V and J ends lost 3 bases and 7 bases, in that order; junction bases with no gene match: 6. CDR3: CASSFRDSLNSPLHF. Written as DNA, the CDR3 is TGTGCCAGCAGTTTCCGGGACAGCCTAAATTCACCCCTCCACTTT. The full variable domain, completed using reference TRBV28 and TRBJ1-6, is DVKVTQSSRYLVKRTGEKVFLECVQDMDHENMFWYRQDPGLGLRLIYFSYDVKMKEKGDIPEGYSVSREKKERFSLILESASTNQTSMYLCASSFRDSLNSPLHFGNGTRLTVT.

The sample holds a few counts of this clonotype. This chain uses TRBV20-1 with TRBJ2-2; no reliable D call. Germline V gives CDR1 DFQATT, CDR2 SNEGSKA (reference sequence). With 5 bases removed from V and 1 base from J, the gap between germline ends came to 8 bases. The CDR3 extends over 13 amino acids. This chain's CDR3 is CSAWLVNTGELFF. The CDR3 DNA is TGCAGTGCTTGGCTGGTGAACACCGGGGAGCTGTTTTTT.

The chain carries TRBV29-1 and TRBJ1-4; a weak D match, TRBD1 (5 bases). CDR3 length: 14 amino acids. Germline CDR1 reads SQVTM; CDR2 reads ANQGSEA. V dropped 6 bases and J dropped 7 bases, with 18 bases sitting between them. In nucleotides, the CDR3 is TGCAGCGTGGGGGGTTCCGGGACCGGTGAAAAACTGTTTTTT. Its translation: CSVGGSGTGEKLFF.

This clonotype was counted between two and nine times. The V call is TRBV25-1, the J call TRBJ2-2; TRBD2 matches at 7 bases. After removal of 7 bases from V and 5 bases from J, the junction contained 10 bases not matched to a gene. The length of the CDR3 is 15 residues. Germline loops: CDR1 MGHDK, CDR2 SYGVNS. The CDR3 here is CASTPAGEGTGELFF. CDR3 nucleotides: TGTGCCAGCACCCCAGCCGGGGAGGGAACCGGGGAGCTGTTTTTT.

This clonotype is classed as large. This chain joins TRBV10-3 and TRBJ1-5; D is undetermined. The V gene's germline CDR1 is ENHRY and CDR2 SYGVKD. The V end was cut by 5 bases, the J end by 2 bases, with 10 bases between. The CDR3 totals 14 residues. CDR3 bases: TGTGCCATCAGTCGGAGACGGGGCAATCAGCCCCAGCATTTT. It codes for CAISRRRGNQPQHF.

This rearrangement joins TRBV2 to TRBJ1-2, with D unclear. The CDR3 covers 11 residues. Germline V gene sequence: CDR1 SNHLY, CDR2 FYNNEI. V was trimmed by 0 bases and J by 8 bases, leaving 4 bases between them. CDR3 protein: CASSEAGGYTF. Here the CDR3 DNA reads TGTGCCAGCAGTGAAGCAGGGGGCTACACCTTC.

This clonotype has just a few counts. This chain connects TRBV6-4 to TRBJ1-6, with unresolved D. The germline V gene has CDR1 MRHNA and CDR2 SNTAGT. Trimming shortened V by 0 bases and J by 11 bases, and 8 bases separated the two germline ends. This CDR3 comprises 13 residues. The CDR3 loop is CASSDSGKTPLHF. In DNA form, the CDR3 reads TGTGCCAGCAGTGACTCTGGAAAAACACCCCTCCACTTT.

V and J are TRBV5-4 and TRBJ2-7; 12 bases fit TRBD2. The CDR3 runs 16 residues. CDR1 SGHNT and CDR2 YYREEE come from the germline V gene (reference sequence). V shed 1 base and J 2 bases; nucleotides not matched to a gene: 4. The DNA of the CDR3 is TGTGCCAGCAGCTTGACTAGCGGGGGGCGAGCCTACGAGCAGTACTTC. This gives the protein CASSLTSGGRAYEQYF. Full variable domain (remainder filled in from reference TRBV5-4 and TRBJ2-7): ETGVTQSPTHLIKTRGQQVTLRCSSQSGHNTVSWYQQALGQGPQFIFQYYREEENGRGNFPPRFSGLQFPNYSSELNVNALELDDSALYLCASSLTSGGRAYEQYFGPGTRLTVT.

The gene calls are TRBV6-1 and TRBJ1-2, with TRBD1 matching over 7 bases. V gave up 5 bases and J gave up 5 bases; unmatched junction bases: 11. CDR3 size: 15 residues. Per the germline V gene, CDR1 is MNHNS and CDR2 is SASEGT. DNA of the CDR3: TGTGCCAGCAGTAGGGGACAGCGAACTACTTATGGCTACACCTTC. It is translated as CASSRGQRTTYGYTF.

This clonotype was counted once. V gene TRBV9 combines with J gene TRBJ2-2; maybe TRBD2 (6 bases). CDR1 and CDR2 from the germline V gene are SGDLS and YYNGEE. Trimming took 4 bases from V and 0 from J, leaving 13 bases between them. The CDR3 loop spans 16 amino acids. The CDR3 reads CASSPRGGTNTGELFF. CDR3 nucleotides: TGTGCCAGCAGCCCTAGAGGAGGGACGAACACCGGGGAGCTGTTTTTT.

This clonotype has only a few counts. This chain uses TRBV19 with TRBJ1-2; 8 nucleotides line up with TRBD1. The CDR3 consists of 13 residues. In germline, CDR1 is LNHDA, CDR2 SQIVND (reference sequence). Trimming removed 5 bases from V and 7 bases from J; junction bases left unmatched: 6. The chain's CDR3 is CASSPDRVSGYTF. CDR3 sequence (DNA): TGTGCCAGTAGTCCGGACAGGGTCAGTGGCTACACCTTC.

The V and J genes are TRBV6-1 and TRBJ1-6; 8 bases align to TRBD1. Per the germline V gene, CDR1 is MNHNS and CDR2 is SASEGT. Unmatched junction bases numbered 9, after V lost 7 bases and J lost 7 bases. There are 15 residues in the CDR3. CDR3 nucleotides: TGTGCCAGCACCCAATTACAGGGGGGGAATTCACCCCTCCACTTT. Translated: CASTQLQGGNSPLHF.

The chain has TRBV20-1 and TRBJ2-3; no firm D call. Trimming took 6 bases from V and 4 from J, leaving 8 bases between them. CDR1 is DFQATT, CDR2 SNEGSKA, per germline (reference sequence). This CDR3 contains 11 residues. The CDR3 DNA follows: TGCAGTGCCACAAGCCCAGATACGCAGTATTTT. This translates into CSATSPDTQYF.

This clonotype is a singleton in its sample. V and J are TRBV5-1 and TRBJ2-3; no clear D gene. Germline CDR1 SGHRS, CDR2 YFSETQ. The CDR3 length is 12 residues. Trimming removed 4 bases from V and 4 bases from J, with 7 bases in between. CDR3 residues: CASSRVSDTQYF. The CDR3 DNA sequence: TGCGCCAGCAGCCGGGTTTCAGATACGCAGTATTTT.

This clonotype was detected a few times. The chain has TRBV19 and TRBJ1-6, with TRBD1 matching over 11 bases. Germline values: CDR1 LNHDA, CDR2 SQIVND (reference sequence). The V segment lost 5 bases and the J segment 7 bases; nucleotides outside the gene matches: 7. The CDR3 runs 16 residues. In DNA, the CDR3 is TGTGCCAGTAGTCCGCGGACAGGGGGCGGGAATTCACCCCTCCACTTT. Protein product: CASSPRTGGGNSPLHF.

This clonotype was seen a handful of times. The rearrangement uses TRBV7-2 and TRBJ2-5; 12 nucleotides agree with TRBD2. Germline trimming cut 6 bases from V and 4 bases from J; bases unmatched to any gene: 6. The CDR3 is 15 residues long. Germline CDR1 reads SGHTA; CDR2 reads FQGNSA. DNA of the CDR3: TGTGCCAGCAGTTCTAGCGGGGGGGCCCGAGAGACCCAGTACTTC. Amino acids: CASSSSGGARETQYF.